Below, 5 T cell receptor beta chains from the same sample are listed, as sequenced in a study of blood T cell repertoires in COVID-19 (dated by TCRdb to about 2020). Libraries were made using the immunoSEQ multiplex PCR assay. The immuneACCESS repertoire file appears here via TCRdb, limited to in-frame rearrangements. These files lack a portion of the clones; in checked studies, under half of the deficit traces to unresolved V genes, and the cause of the others is not known. The sample table lists tens of thousands of clones, 85% of them with a count of one. The ten largest clones represent roughly 18% of the sample. The source material was peripheral blood. The receptors were sampled from a woman between 55 and 75 years old with active COVID-19.

This rearrangement joins TRBV9 to TRBJ2-5, with TRBD1 as a possible D gene (6 bases). V was shortened by 3 bases and J by 2 bases, with 17 bases between the two germline ends. This CDR3 has 16 amino acids. Germline assignment: CDR1 SGDLS and CDR2 YYNGEE. The CDR3 DNA sequence: TGTGCCAGCAGCGAGGGGAAACAGGGAAAACAAGAGACCCAGTACTTC. Translated: CASSEGKQGKQETQYF.

The V and J genes are TRBV5-1 and TRBJ2-2; D may be TRBD2 (5 bases). The CDR3 extends over 15 amino acids. With 4 bases removed from V and 3 bases from J, the gap between germline ends came to 13 bases. CDR1 and CDR2 from the germline V gene are SGHRS and YFSETQ. CDR3 in amino acids: CASSERTDHTGELFF. The CDR3 nucleotides read TGCGCCAGCAGCGAGCGGACGGACCACACCGGGGAGCTGTTTTTT. The whole variable domain, filled in from reference TRBV5-1 and TRBJ2-2, reads KAGVTQTPRYLIKTRGQQVTLSCSPISGHRSVSWYQQTPGQGLQFLFEYFSETQRNKGNFPGRFSGRQFSNSRSEMNVSTLELGDSALYLCASSERTDHTGELFFGEGSRLTVL.

The gene calls are TRBV6-2 or TRBV6-3 and TRBJ1-5; D unresolved. V lost 4 bases to trimming and J lost 1 base, with 8 bases between them. The CDR3 runs to 14 residues. Germline V gene sequence: CDR1 MNHEY, CDR2 SVGEGT. CDR3 protein: CASSSQSSNQPQHF. The CDR3 bases are TGTGCCAGCAGTTCACAATCGAGCAATCAGCCCCAGCATTTT.

CDR3 sequence: CASSPTSYRDRGEAFF. CDR3 nucleotides: TGTGCCAGCAGCCCGACAAGCTACCGGGACAGGGGGGAAGCTTTCTTT. The rearrangement links TRBV3-1 (or the pseudogene TRBV3-2) to TRBJ1-1; TRBD1 matches at 11 bases. J was trimmed by 8 bases and V by 4 bases; bases with no gene match: 12. Germline V CDR1 and CDR2: LGHDT, YNNKEL (reference sequence). This CDR3 has 16 amino acids.

This clone was detected only a few times. The chain combines TRBV5-5 with TRBJ2-7; no clear D gene. The ends were cut back, 4 bases at V and 0 bases at J, with 14 bases in the middle. CDR3 length: 15 amino acids. CDR1 is SGHKS and CDR2 is YYEKEE in the germline V gene (reference sequence). The CDR3 reads CASSRSPVYSYEQYF. CDR3 DNA: TGTGCCAGCAGCCGATCCCCGGTTTACTCCTACGAGCAGTACTTC. Full variable domain (remainder filled in from reference TRBV5-5 and TRBJ2-7): DAGVTQSPTHLIKTRGQQVTLRCSPISGHKSVSWYQQVLGQGPQFIFQYYEKEERGRGNFPDRFSARQFPNYSSELNVNALLLGDSALYLCASSRSPVYSYEQYFGPGTRLTVT.